This T cell receptor (beta chain) was found in a study of Graves' ophthalmopathy and Graves' hyperthyroidism. Germline lookup yields CDR1 SGHDN and CDR2 FVKESK. Trimming cost V 7 bases and J 9 bases, with 13 bases left between them. The CDR3 spans 12 residues. In its sample, this clonotype was seen many times. The authors enrolled newly diagnosed hyperthyroidism patients aged 18 to 65 with under 2 months' duration. The authors amplified TCR beta CDR3 regions from RNA transcripts. First-round RT-PCR with HTBI primers preceded a second-round multiplex PCR. TCRdb used MiXCR to reprocess the multiplex PCR reads, holding one entry per CDR3 protein. The top ten hold approximately 7% of the sample, which has 620,000 or so distinct CDR3 sequences, 22% seen once.

Sequenced: peripheral blood. The source is a woman under 30 with stable Graves' hyperthyroidism. Some clones in this sample may be carry-over from other donors' samples. This chain connects TRBV14 to TRBJ1-3; perhaps TRBD1 as D (5 bases). The CDR3 reads CASKQEGATIYF. The CDR3 bases are TGTGCCAGCAAACAGGAGGGCGCCACCATATATTTT.